Listed below are T cell receptor beta chains from one sample, sequenced in a study of naive and memory T cell subsets. TCRdb independently ran MiXCR on the 5' RACE reads; one entry per CDR3 protein. This sample has about 48,000 distinct CDR3 sequences, with around 4.7% found just once. The receptors stem from a female donor in good health. Both conserved end residues are part of each CDR3. D genes are given only for firm matches. Clone size is given for some rows only: seen once, a few or many times, or a class if the clone is expanded.

j_call clone_size cdr3_length v_call d_call cdr3_aa cdr3_nt
TRBJ2-3 many 11 TRBV20-1 - CSTRTGDTQYF TGCAGCACAAGAACGGGGGATACGCAGTATTTT
TRBJ2-2 - 14 TRBV19 - CASESPGNTGELFF TGTGCCAGTGAGTCCCCGGGGAACACCGGGGAGCTGTTTTTT
TRBJ1-6 many 15 TRBV5-1 - CASSQQGGQNSPLHF TGCGCCAGCAGTCAGCAAGGGGGGCAAAACTCACCCCTCCACTTT
TRBJ2-3 many 13 TRBV7-2 - CASSLVFQEAQYF TGTGCCAGCAGCTTAGTTTTCCAGGAAGCGCAGTATTTT
TRBJ1-2 many 15 TRBV24-1 - CATSDSSKTNYGYTF TGTGCCACCAGTGATTCCTCCAAGACTAACTATGGCTACACCTTC
TRBJ2-1 many 16 TRBV7-2 - CASSRDHSASYNEQFF TGTGCCAGCAGCCGGGACCACAGCGCCTCCTACAATGAGCAGTTCTTC
TRBJ2-1 many 14 TRBV29-1 - CSVGGGFSYNEQFF TGCAGCGTTGGGGGCGGGTTTTCCTACAATGAGCAGTTCTTC
TRBJ2-7 many 15 TRBV5-1 - CASSRIRDSSYEQYF TGCGCCAGCAGCAGAATCCGGGATAGCTCCTACGAGCAGTACTTC
TRBJ2-7 many 16 TRBV12-3/TRBV12-4 - CASSFNPGAAIYEQYF TGTGCCAGCAGTTTTAATCCGGGGGCCGCTATCTACGAGCAGTACTTC
TRBJ2-1 - 13 TRBV3-1 TRBD2 CASTLVAGGEQFF TGTGCCAGCACCCTGGTAGCGGGAGGGGAGCAGTTCTTC
TRBJ2-7 many 16 TRBV4-2 TRBD2 CASSQLGLAEVYEQYF TGTGCCAGCAGCCAGCTGGGACTAGCGGAGGTCTACGAGCAGTACTTC
TRBJ2-7 many 12 TRBV19 - CASHLTDYEQYF TGTGCCAGTCACCTGACCGATTACGAGCAGTACTTC
TRBJ2-1 few 14 TRBV29-1 - CSVETGSGYNEQFF TGCAGCGTTGAAACGGGGAGTGGGTACAATGAGCAGTTCTTC